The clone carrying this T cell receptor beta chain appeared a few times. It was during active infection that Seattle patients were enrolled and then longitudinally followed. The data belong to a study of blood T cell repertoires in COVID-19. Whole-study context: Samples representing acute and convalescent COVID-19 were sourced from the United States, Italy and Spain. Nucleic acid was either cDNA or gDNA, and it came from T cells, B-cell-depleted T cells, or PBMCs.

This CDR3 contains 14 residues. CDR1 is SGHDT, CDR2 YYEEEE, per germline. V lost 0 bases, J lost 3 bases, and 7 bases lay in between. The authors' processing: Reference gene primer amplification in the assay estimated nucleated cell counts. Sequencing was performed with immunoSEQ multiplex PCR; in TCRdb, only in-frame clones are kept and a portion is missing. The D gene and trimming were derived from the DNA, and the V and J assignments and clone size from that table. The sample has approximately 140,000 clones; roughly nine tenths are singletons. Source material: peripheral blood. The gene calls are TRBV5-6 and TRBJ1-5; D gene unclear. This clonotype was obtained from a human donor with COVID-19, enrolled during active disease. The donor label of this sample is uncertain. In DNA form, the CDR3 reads TGTGCCAGCAGCTTGGGGCGGCACAATCAGCCCCAGCATTTT. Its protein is CASSLGRHNQPQHF. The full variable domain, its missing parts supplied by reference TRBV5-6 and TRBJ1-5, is DAGVTQSPTHLIKTRGQQVTLRCSPKSGHDTVSWYQQALGQGPQFIFQYYEEEERQRGNFPDRFSGHQFPNYSSELNVNALLLGDSALYLCASSLGRHNQPQHFGDGTRLSIL.